This T cell receptor beta chain was profiled in a study of blood T cell repertoires in COVID-19. Study overall: PBMCs, B-cell-depleted T cells, or T cells were the source of the cDNA or gDNA that made up the material.

In assigning cohorts, the study relied on participant-reported clinical history. The CDR3 totals 14 residues. Germline CDR1 LNHDA, CDR2 SQIVND (reference sequence). V gave up 3 bases and J gave up 4 bases, with 12 bases separating them. Method: immunoSEQ multiplex PCR; TCRdb's copy keeps in-frame clones and lacks some. This table has a few hundred thousand clones, over 80% appearing once. Sequences were obtained from PBMCs or T cells enriched from blood (not recorded which). This sequence originates from a woman aged 45-60 years who had recovered from COVID-19. V gene TRBV19 combines with J gene TRBJ1-1; tentative D call: TRBD1 (5 bases). CDR3 sequence: CASSMAGPRTEAFF. For the CDR3, the DNA is TGTGCCAGTAGTATGGCAGGGCCGCGCACTGAAGCTTTCTTT.